The clone carrying this T cell receptor (beta chain) was detected ten times or more. Antigen specificity is unknown. Little can be read into the size of this beta chain, an off-target read in a library designed for alpha chains. The data were taken from a study of spatial heterogeneity in lung cancer. Study-level background: Detection of beta-chain sequences consistently exceeded that of alpha-chain sequences.

TCR cDNA molecules each had a unique molecular identifier. Using its own MiXCR run on the 5' RACE reads, TCRdb lists one record per CDR3 protein. Among approximately 6,800 distinct CDR3 sequences listed, 14% were seen once. Study-wide points: The study found that expanded intratumoral alpha and beta TCR counts tracked tumor mutation counts. Estimation of coverage gave values of about 7% for alpha and over 11% for beta chains in tumor T cells.

Documented time point: sample taken at primary tumor resection. The sequenced material consisted of unsorted whole RNA from tumor, nontumor lung or frozen PBMC. The CDR3 extends over 13 amino acids. Germline CDR1 and CDR2: KGHSH and LQKENI. The V and J ends lost 7 bases and 7 bases, in that order; junction bases with no gene match: 7. The chain is built from TRBV18 and TRBJ1-2, with TRBD1 matching over 9 bases. The material sequenced was lung tumor tissue, taken at surgery. This clonotype was sampled from a male donor with early-stage non-small cell lung cancer. CDR3 in DNA: TGTGCCAGCTTAGGGGACAGGGACCGTGGCTACACCTTC. Translating it yields CASLGDRDRGYTF.